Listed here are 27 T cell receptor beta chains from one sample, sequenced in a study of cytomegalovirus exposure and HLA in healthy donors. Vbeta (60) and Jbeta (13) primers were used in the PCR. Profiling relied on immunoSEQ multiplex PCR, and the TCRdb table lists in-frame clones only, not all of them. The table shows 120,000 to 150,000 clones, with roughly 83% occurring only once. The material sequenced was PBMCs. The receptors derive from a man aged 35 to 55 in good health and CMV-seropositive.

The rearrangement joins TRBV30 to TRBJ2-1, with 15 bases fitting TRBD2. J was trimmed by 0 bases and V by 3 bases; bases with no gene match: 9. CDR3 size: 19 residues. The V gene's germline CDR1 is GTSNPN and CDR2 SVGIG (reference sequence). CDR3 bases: TGTGCCTGGAGCCAAGGAGGACTAGCGGGAGGGCTCTCCTACAATGAGCAGTTCTTC. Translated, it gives CAWSQGGLAGGLSYNEQFF.

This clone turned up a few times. The CDR3 DNA reads as TGCGCCAGCAGCTCAGACTTGGAAACCCAGTACTTC. Amino acids: CASSSDLETQYF. The rearrangement uses TRBV5-1 and TRBJ2-5, with D uncertain. Trimming took off 3 bases at V and 8 bases at J, with 11 bases between the two ends. The germline CDR1 and CDR2 sequences are SGHRS and YFSETQ. The CDR3 totals 12 residues.

The CDR3, as DNA: TGTGCCAGCAGCACCCCGGGGAGGGACCCGCAAGAGACCCAGTACTTC. Amino acid sequence: CASSTPGRDPQETQYF. This chain connects TRBV27 to TRBJ2-5; 7 bases agree with TRBD2. The CDR3 runs to 16 residues. Germline V gene sequence: CDR1 MNHEY, CDR2 SMNVEV (reference sequence). V was clipped by 6 bases and J by 2 bases; unmatched bases: 12.

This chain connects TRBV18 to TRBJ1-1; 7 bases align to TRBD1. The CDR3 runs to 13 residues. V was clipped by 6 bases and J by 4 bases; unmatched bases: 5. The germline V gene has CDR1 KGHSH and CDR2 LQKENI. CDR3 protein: CASSSPGGTEAFF. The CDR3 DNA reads TGTGCCAGCTCGTCTCCAGGGGGCACTGAAGCTTTCTTT.

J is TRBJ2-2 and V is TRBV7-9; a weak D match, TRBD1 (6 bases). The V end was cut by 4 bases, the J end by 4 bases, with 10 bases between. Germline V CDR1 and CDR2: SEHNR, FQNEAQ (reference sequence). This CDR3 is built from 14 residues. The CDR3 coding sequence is TGTGCCAGCAGCTCAACAGGGCGCACCGGGGAGCTGTTTTTT. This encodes CASSSTGRTGELFF.

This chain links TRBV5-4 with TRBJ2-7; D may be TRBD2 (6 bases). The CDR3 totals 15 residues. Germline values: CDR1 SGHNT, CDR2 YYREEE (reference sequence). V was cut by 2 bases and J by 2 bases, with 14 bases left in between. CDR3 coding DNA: TGTGCCAGCAGCTTTTATGAGGGAGGAACCTACGAGCAGTACTTC. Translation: CASSFYEGGTYEQYF.

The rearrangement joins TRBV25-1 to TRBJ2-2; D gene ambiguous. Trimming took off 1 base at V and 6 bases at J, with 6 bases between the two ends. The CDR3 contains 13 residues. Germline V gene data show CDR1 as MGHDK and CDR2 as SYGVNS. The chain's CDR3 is CASSESPPGELFF. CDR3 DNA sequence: TGTGCCAGCAGTGAATCTCCCCCCGGGGAGCTGTTTTTT.

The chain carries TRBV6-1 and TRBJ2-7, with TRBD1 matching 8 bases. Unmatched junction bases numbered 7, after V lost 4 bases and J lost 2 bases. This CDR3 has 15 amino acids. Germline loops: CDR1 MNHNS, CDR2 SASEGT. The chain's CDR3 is CASSASGTGPYEQYF. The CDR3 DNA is TGTGCCAGCAGTGCCTCCGGGACAGGCCCCTACGAGCAGTACTTC.

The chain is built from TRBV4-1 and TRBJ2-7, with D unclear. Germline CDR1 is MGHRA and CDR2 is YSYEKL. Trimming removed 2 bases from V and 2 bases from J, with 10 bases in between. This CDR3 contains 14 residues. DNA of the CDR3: TGCGCCAGCAGCCAACCCGGGTCCACCTACGAGCAGTACTTC. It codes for CASSQPGSTYEQYF.

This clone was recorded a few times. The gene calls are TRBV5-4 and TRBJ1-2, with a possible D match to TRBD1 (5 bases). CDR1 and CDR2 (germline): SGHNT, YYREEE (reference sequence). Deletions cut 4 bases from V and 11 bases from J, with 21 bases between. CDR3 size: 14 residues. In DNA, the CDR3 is TGTGCCAGCAGCCCCGCAGACAGTCCCCTCAGGTACACCTTC. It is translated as CASSPADSPLRYTF.

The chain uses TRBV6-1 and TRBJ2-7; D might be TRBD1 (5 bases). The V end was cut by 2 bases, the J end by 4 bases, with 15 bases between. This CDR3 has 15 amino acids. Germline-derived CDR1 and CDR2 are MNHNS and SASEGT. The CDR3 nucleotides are TGTGCCAGCAGTGAACTACCAGGGTCCGGGTACGAGCAGTACTTC. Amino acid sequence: CASSELPGSGYEQYF.

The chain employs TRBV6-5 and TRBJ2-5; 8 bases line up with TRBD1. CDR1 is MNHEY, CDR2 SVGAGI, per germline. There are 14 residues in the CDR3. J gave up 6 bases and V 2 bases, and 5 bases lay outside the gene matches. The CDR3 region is CASSYGYRGKTQYF. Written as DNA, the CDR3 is TGTGCCAGCAGTTACGGGTACAGGGGGAAGACCCAGTACTTC.

The CDR3 here is CASSQDRGQGANVLTF. CDR3 bases: TGTGCCAGCAGCCAGGACAGGGGGCAGGGGGCCAACGTCCTGACTTTC. The rearrangement joins TRBV7-6 to TRBJ2-6; 11 bases agree with TRBD1. J gave up 4 bases and V 5 bases, and 4 bases lay outside the gene matches. The CDR3 loop spans 16 amino acids. Germline CDR1 and CDR2: SGHVS and FNYEAQ.

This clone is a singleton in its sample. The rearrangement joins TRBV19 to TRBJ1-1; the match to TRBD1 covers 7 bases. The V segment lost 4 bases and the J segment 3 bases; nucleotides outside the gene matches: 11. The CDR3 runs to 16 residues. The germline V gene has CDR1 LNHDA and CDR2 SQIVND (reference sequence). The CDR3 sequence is CASSTGQPVGDTEAFF. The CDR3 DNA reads TGTGCCAGTAGTACGGGACAGCCCGTCGGGGACACTGAAGCTTTCTTT.

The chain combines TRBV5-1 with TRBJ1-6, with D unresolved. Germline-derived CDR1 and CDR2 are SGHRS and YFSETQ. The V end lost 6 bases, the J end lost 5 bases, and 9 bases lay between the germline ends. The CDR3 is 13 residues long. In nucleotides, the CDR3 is TGCGCCAGCACCGACAACGATAATTCACCCCTCCACTTT. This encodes CASTDNDNSPLHF. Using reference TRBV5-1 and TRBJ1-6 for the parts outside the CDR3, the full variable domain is KAGVTQTPRYLIKTRGQQVTLSCSPISGHRSVSWYQQTPGQGLQFLFEYFSETQRNKGNFPGRFSGRQFSNSRSEMNVSTLELGDSALYLCASTDNDNSPLHFGNGTRLTVT.

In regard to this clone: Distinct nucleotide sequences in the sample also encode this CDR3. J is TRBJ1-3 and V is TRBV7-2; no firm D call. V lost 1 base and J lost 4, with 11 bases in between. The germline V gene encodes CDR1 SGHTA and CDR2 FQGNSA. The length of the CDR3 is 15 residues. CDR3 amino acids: CASSLGPGAGNTIYF. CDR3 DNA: TGTGCCAGCAGCTTAGGTCCGGGTGCGGGAAACACCATATATTTT. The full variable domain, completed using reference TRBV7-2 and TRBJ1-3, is GAGVSQSPSNKVTEKGKDVELRCDPISGHTALYWYRQSLGQGLEFLIYFQGNSAPDKSGLPSDRFSAERTGGSVSTLTIQRTQQEDSAVYLCASSLGPGAGNTIYFGEGSWLTVV.

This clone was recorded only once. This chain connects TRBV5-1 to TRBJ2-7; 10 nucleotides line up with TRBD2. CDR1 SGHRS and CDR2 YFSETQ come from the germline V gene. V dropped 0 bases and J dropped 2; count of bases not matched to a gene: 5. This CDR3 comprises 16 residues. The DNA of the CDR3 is TGCGCCAGCAGCTTGGGACTTCTAGCGGGAGCCTACGAGCAGTACTTC. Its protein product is CASSLGLLAGAYEQYF.

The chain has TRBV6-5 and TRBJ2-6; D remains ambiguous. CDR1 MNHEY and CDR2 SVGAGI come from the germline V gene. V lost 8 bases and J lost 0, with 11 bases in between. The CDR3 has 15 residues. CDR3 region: CASRPWSSGANVLTF. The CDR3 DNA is TGTGCCAGCCGCCCGTGGAGCTCTGGGGCCAACGTCCTGACTTTC.

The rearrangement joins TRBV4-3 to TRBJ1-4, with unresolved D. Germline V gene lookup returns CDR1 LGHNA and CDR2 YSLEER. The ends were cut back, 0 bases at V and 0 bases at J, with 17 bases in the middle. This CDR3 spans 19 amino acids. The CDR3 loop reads CASSQDRSALAATNEKLFF. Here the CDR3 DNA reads TGCGCCAGCAGCCAAGATCGGTCAGCTCTCGCGGCAACTAATGAAAAACTGTTTTTT.

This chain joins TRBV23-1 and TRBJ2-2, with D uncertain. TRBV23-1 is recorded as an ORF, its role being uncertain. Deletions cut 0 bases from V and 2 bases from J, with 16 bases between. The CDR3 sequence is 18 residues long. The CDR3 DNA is TGCGCCAGCAGTCAATCTTTCCCTCGAGGCTCTAACACCGGGGAGCTGTTTTTT. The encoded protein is CASSQSFPRGSNTGELFF.

CDR3 DNA sequence: TGTGCCAGCAGCCTTGACTACAAAGAGACCCAGTACTTC. Its translation: CASSLDYKETQYF. V gene TRBV7-2 combines with J gene TRBJ2-5; TRBD2 might be the D (5 bases). The CDR3 consists of 13 residues. V gave up 5 bases and J gave up 3 bases, with 10 bases separating them. Per germline, CDR1 SGHTA and CDR2 FQGNSA.

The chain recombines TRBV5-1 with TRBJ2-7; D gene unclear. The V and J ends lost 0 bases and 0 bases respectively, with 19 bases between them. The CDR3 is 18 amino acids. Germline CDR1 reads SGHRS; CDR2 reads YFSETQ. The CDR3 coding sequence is TGCGCCAGCAGCTTGGGAAAGGTAGGATCATGGAGCTCCTACGAGCAGTACTTC. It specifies CASSLGKVGSWSSYEQYF.

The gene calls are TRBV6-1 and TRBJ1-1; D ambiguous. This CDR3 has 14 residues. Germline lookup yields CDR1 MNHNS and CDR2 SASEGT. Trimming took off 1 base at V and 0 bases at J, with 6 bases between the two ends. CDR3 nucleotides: TGTGCCAGCAGTGAAGGACATCTGAACACTGAAGCTTTCTTT. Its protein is CASSEGHLNTEAFF.

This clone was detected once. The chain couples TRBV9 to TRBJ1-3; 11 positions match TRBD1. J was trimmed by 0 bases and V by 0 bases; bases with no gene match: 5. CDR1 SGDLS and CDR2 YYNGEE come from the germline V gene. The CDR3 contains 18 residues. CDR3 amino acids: CASSVEGTGGISGNTIYF. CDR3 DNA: TGTGCCAGCAGCGTAGAGGGGACAGGGGGTATCTCTGGAAACACCATATATTTT.

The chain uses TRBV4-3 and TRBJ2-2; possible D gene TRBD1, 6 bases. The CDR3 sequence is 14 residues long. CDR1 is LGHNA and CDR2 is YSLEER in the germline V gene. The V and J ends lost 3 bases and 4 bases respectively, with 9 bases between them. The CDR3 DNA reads TGCGCCAGCAGCCAGCAGGGGAGCACCGGGGAGCTGTTTTTT. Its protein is CASSQQGSTGELFF.

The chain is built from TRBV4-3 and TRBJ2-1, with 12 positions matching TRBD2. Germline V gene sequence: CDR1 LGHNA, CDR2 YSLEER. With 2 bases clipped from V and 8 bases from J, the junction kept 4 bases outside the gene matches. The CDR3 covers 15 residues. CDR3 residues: CASSQILAGGDEQFF. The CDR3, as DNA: TGCGCCAGCAGCCAAATACTAGCGGGGGGTGATGAGCAGTTCTTC.

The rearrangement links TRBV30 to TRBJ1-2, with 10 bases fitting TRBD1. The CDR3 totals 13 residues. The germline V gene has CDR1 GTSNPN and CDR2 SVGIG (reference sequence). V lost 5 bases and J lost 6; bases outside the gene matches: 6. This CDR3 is CAWAIGTGDGYTF. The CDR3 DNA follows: TGTGCCTGGGCAATCGGGACAGGGGATGGCTACACCTTC.